The rows below give T cell receptor beta chains drawn from one sample of a study of cytomegalovirus exposure and HLA in healthy donors. Here immunoSEQ multiplex PCR was the method, and the copy in TCRdb shows in-frame clones only, minus some. The sample holds 150,000 or so clones; 80% to 85% are singletons and the top ten take more than 8%. Sequenced: PBMCs. Source of these receptors: a male donor in good health and CMV-seropositive. Both conserved end residues are part of each CDR3. Fields, in order: J gene, V gene, CDR3 protein.

J gene: TRBJ2-2
V gene: TRBV18
CDR3 protein: CASSPRDFSYTGELFF

J gene: TRBJ1-2
V gene: TRBV6-6
CDR3 protein: CASSSDTRNYGYTF

J gene: TRBJ2-7
V gene: TRBV7-9
CDR3 protein: CASSTGLEQYF

J gene: TRBJ2-4
V gene: TRBV7-2
CDR3 protein: CASTTRQGASGQYF

J gene: TRBJ2-7
V gene: TRBV29-1
CDR3 protein: CSVEGTVGYEQYF

J gene: TRBJ1-1
V gene: TRBV19
CDR3 protein: CASSSHRGGNTEAFF

J gene: TRBJ1-1
V gene: TRBV29-1
CDR3 protein: CSVEARGGNTEAFF

J gene: TRBJ2-2
V gene: TRBV7-8
CDR3 protein: CASNSGQGRHTGELFF

J gene: TRBJ1-4
V gene: TRBV15
CDR3 protein: CATLRGRGNEKLFF

J gene: TRBJ1-1
V gene: TRBV2
CDR3 protein: CASSGQMNTEAFF

J gene: TRBJ1-1
V gene: TRBV5-1
CDR3 protein: CASSPDRITEAFF

J gene: TRBJ2-3
V gene: TRBV7-8
CDR3 protein: CASSPGRASGGRDTQYF

J gene: TRBJ1-2
V gene: TRBV4-3
CDR3 protein: CASSQVRGGPRDRDYGYTF

J gene: TRBJ2-1
V gene: TRBV7-2
CDR3 protein: CASSLAPPGSGNEQFF

J gene: TRBJ2-5
V gene: TRBV7-2
CDR3 protein: CASSLKRGPETQYF

J gene: TRBJ1-1
V gene: TRBV4-1
CDR3 protein: CASSQDSNRGNEAFF

J gene: TRBJ1-5
V gene: TRBV27
CDR3 protein: CATNGGVGQPQHF

J gene: TRBJ2-7
V gene: TRBV30
CDR3 protein: CVISRGYEQYF

J gene: TRBJ2-5
V gene: TRBV11-2
CDR3 protein: CASSLDLGSGKETQYF

J gene: TRBJ1-1
V gene: TRBV9
CDR3 protein: CASSPRQENEAFF

J gene: TRBJ2-3
V gene: TRBV7-6
CDR3 protein: CASSIGQGATDTQYF

J gene: TRBJ1-1
V gene: TRBV5-5
CDR3 protein: CASSLESAGGGAFF

J gene: TRBJ1-2
V gene: TRBV7-2
CDR3 protein: CASSFQSGTGRGYTF

J gene: TRBJ2-3
V gene: TRBV7-9
CDR3 protein: CASSLGRNSGITDTQYF

J gene: TRBJ1-3
V gene: TRBV4-1
CDR3 protein: CASSQVQGLANTIYF

J gene: TRBJ2-1
V gene: TRBV5-1
CDR3 protein: CASRSSWTQTRSNEQFF

J gene: TRBJ1-3
V gene: TRBV6-1
CDR3 protein: CASSTGTTGNTIYF

J gene: TRBJ2-3
V gene: TRBV30
CDR3 protein: CAWSEGTRGDTQYF

J gene: TRBJ2-2
V gene: TRBV5-1
CDR3 protein: CASSSGGTGELFF

J gene: -
V gene: TRBV15
CDR3 protein: CATSRIAETSYEQYF

J gene: TRBJ1-2
V gene: TRBV19
CDR3 protein: CASSTTRQKNYGYTF

J gene: TRBJ1-1
V gene: TRBV6-6
CDR3 protein: CASSSDQGQKTEAFF

J gene: TRBJ1-3
V gene: TRBV2
CDR3 protein: CASVPGTGGGNTIYF

J gene: TRBJ2-7
V gene: TRBV11-2
CDR3 protein: CASSLVVGLAGYEQYF

J gene: TRBJ1-2
V gene: TRBV23-1
CDR3 protein: CASSLPIPGQQTYGYTF

J gene: TRBJ2-2
V gene: TRBV7-6
CDR3 protein: CASSLSSGTSSFAGELFF

J gene: TRBJ2-6
V gene: TRBV5-1
CDR3 protein: CASNRDRGSGANGLTF